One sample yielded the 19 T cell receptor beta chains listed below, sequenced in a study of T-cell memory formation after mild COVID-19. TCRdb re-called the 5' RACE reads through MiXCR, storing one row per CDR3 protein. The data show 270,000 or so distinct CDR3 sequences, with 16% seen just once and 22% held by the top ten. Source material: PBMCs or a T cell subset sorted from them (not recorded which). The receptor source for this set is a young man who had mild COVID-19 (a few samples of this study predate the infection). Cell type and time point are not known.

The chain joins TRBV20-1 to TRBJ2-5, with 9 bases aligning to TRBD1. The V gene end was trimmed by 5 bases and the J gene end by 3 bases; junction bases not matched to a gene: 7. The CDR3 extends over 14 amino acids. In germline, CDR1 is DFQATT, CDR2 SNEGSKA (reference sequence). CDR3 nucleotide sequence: TGCAGTGCTTTCCCCGGGACAGGGAAAGAGACCCAGTACTTC. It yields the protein CSAFPGTGKETQYF.

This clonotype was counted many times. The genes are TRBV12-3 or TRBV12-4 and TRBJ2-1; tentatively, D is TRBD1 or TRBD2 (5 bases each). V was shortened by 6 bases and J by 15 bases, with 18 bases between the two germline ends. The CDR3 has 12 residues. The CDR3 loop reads CASSRDLGDPFF. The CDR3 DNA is TGTGCCAGCAGCCGTGATCTCGGGGACCCGTTCTTC.

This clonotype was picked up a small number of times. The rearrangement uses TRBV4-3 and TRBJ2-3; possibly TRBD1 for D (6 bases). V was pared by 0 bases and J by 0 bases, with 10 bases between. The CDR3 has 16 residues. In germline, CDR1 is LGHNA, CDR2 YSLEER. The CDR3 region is CASSQDPRGSTDTQYF. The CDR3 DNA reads TGCGCCAGCAGCCAAGACCCCAGGGGTAGCACAGATACGCAGTATTTT.

CDR3 residues: CASSHSGDPQETQYF. CDR3 DNA: TGTGCCAGCAGCCATAGCGGGGATCCTCAAGAGACCCAGTACTTC. This rearrangement joins TRBV4-2 to TRBJ2-5, with 8 bases that match TRBD2. Looked up from germline, CDR1 is LGHNA and CDR2 is YNFKEQ. Trimming at V came to 3 bases and at J to 2 bases, leaving 5 bases not matched to a gene. The CDR3 spans 15 residues.

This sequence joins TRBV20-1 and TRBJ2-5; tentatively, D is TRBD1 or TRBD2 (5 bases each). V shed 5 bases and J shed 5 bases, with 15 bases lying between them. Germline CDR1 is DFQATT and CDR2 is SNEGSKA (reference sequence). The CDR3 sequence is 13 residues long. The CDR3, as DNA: TGCAGTGCTCCCTCCCGGGGCGCGGAGACCCAGTACTTC. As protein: CSAPSRGAETQYF.

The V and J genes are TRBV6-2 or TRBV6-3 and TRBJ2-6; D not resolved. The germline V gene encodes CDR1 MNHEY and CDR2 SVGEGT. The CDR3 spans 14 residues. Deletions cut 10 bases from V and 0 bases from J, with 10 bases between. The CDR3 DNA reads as TGTGCCACCGAGGTCCCCTCTGGGGCCAACGTCCTGACTTTC. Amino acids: CATEVPSGANVLTF.

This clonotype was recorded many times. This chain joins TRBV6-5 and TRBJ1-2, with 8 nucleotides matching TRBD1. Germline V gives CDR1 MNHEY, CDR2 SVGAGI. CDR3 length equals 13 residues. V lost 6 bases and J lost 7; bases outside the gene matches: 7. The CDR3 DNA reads TGTGCCAGCAGCCGCGGACAGGGCGGTGGCTACACCTTC. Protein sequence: CASSRGQGGGYTF.

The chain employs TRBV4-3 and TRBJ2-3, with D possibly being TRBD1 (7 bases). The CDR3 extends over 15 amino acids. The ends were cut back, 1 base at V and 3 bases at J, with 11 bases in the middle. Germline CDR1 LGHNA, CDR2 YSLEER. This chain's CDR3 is CASSQVQGRTDTQYF. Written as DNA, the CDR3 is TGCGCCAGCAGCCAAGTACAGGGGAGGACAGATACGCAGTATTTT.

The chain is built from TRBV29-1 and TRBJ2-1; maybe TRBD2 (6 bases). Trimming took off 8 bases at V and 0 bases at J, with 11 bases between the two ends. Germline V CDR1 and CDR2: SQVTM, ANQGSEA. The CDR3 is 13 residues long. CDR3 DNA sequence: TGCAGCTCTGGGGGGAGCTCCTACAATGAGCAGTTCTTC. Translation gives CSSGGSSYNEQFF.

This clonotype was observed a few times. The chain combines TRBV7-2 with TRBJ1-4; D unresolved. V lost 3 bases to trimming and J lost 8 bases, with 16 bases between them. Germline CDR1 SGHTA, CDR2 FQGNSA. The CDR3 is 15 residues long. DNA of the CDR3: TGTGCCAGCAGCTTGCCGGGCGGGCGAGGCGAAAAACTGTTTTTT. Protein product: CASSLPGGRGEKLFF.

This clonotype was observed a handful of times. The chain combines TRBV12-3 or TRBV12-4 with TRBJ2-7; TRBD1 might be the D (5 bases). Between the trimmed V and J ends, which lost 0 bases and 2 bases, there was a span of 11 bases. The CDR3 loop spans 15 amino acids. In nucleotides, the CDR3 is TGTGCCAGCAGTTTAGCAGGGGCAAGAACCTACGAGCAGTACTTC. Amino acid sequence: CASSLAGARTYEQYF.

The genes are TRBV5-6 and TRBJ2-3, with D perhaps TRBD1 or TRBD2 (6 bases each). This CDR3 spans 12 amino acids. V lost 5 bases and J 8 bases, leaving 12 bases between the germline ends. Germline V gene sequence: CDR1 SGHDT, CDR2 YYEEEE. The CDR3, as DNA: TGTGCCAGCAGTTTACAGGGAGGTACGCAGTATTTT. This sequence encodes CASSLQGGTQYF.

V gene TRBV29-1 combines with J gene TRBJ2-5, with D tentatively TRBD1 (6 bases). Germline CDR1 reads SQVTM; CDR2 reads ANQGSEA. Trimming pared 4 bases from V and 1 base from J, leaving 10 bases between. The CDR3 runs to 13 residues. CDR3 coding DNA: TGCAGCGTTGCGGGGACAACCCAAGAGACCCAGTACTTC. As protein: CSVAGTTQETQYF.

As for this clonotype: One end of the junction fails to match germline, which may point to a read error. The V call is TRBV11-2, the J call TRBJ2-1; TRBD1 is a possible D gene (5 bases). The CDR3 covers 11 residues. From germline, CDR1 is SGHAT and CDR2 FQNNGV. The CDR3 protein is CASSLEGAALF. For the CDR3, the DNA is TGTGCCAGCAGCTTGGAAGGGGCCGCACTCTTC.

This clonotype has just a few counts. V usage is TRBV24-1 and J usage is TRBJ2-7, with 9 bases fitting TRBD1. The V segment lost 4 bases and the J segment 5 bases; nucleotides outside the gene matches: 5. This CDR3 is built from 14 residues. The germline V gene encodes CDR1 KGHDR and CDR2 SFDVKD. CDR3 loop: CATSEQGAWHEQYF. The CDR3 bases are TGTGCCACCAGTGAACAGGGGGCTTGGCACGAGCAGTACTTC.

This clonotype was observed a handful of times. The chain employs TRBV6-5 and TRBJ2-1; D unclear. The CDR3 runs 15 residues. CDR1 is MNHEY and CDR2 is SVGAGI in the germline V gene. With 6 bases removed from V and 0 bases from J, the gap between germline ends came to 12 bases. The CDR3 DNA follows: TGTGCCAGCAGCCCCTCGGCAAGCTCCTACAATGAGCAGTTCTTC. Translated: CASSPSASSYNEQFF.

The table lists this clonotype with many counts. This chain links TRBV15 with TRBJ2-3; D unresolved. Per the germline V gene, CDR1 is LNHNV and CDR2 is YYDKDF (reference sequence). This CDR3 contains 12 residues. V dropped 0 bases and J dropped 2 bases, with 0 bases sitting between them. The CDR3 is CATSRDTDTQYF. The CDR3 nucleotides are TGTGCCACCAGCAGAGACACAGATACGCAGTATTTT.

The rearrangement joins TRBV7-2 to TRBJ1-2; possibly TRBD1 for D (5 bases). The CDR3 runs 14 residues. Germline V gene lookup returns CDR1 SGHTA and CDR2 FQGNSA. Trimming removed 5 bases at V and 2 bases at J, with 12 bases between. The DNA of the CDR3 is TGTGCCAGCAGCCCGAGCGGGACCAACTATGGCTACACCTTC. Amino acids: CASSPSGTNYGYTF.

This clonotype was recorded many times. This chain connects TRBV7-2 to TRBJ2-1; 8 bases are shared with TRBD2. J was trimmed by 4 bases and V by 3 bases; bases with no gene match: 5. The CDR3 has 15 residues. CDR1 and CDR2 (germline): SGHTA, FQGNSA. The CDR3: CASSLGAGVYNEQFF. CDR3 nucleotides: TGTGCCAGCAGCTTGGGAGCGGGGGTGTACAATGAGCAGTTCTTC. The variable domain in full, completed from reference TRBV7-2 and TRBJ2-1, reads GAGVSQSPSNKVTEKGKDVELRCDPISGHTALYWYRQSLGQGLEFLIYFQGNSAPDKSGLPSDRFSAERTGGSVSTLTIQRTQQEDSAVYLCASSLGAGVYNEQFFGPGTRLTVL.